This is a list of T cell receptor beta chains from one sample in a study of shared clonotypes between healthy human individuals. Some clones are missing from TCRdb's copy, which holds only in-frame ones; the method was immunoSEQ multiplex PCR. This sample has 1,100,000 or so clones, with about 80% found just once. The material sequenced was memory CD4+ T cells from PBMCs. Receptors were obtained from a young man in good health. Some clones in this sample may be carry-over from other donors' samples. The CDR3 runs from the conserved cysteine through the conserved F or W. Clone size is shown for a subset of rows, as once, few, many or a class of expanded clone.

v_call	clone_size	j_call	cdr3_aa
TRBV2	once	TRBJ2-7	CASSGQGVSYEQYF
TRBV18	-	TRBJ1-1	CASSDSASNTEAFF
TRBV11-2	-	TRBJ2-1	CASSLVEAEQFF
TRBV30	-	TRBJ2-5	CAWSQQLEEQYF
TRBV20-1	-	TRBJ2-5	CSGGVETQYF
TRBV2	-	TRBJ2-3	CASSGDFSDTQYF
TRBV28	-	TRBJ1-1	CASSVPGTEYLNTEAFF
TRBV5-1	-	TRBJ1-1	CASSPFGTEAFF
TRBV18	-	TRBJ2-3	CASSPPTRATDTQYF
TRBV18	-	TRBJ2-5	CASSRGIQETQYF
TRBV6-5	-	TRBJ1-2	CASGKGGGYGYTF
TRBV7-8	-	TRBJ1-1	CASSSSRLKAFF
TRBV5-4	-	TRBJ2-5	CASSLKLAGKETQYF
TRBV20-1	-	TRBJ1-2	CSASRYGYTF
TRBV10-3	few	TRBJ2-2	CAIGWGTANTGELFF
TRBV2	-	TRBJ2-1	CASSLQGVMYEQFF
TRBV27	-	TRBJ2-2	CASRAGLAGTGELFF
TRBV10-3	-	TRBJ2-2	CAISGDRGANTGELFF
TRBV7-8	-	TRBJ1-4	CASSTNRGEKLFF
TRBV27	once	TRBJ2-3	CASSHSPGLAGGSSTQYF
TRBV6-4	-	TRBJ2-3	CASSDRTSGSTDTQYF
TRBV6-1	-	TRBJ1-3	CASSERDRVENTIYF
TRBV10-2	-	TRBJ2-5	CATQRDREAETQYF
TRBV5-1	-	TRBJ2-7	CASSWGLAGGTSYEQYF
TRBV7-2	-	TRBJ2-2	CASSLGGASGSSGELFF
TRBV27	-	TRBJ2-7	CASSFDREVWEQYF
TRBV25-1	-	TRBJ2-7	CASIRTGDSYEQYF
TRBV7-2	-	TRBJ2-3	CASSFERTDTQYF
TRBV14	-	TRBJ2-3	CASSFQGATGTQYF
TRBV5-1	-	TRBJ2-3	CASSLGGVGDTQYF
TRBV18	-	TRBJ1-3	CASSPLDSRNTIYF
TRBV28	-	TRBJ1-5	CASSLKAQPQHF
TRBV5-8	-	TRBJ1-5	CAARSGWSNQPQHF
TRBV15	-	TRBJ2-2	CATRPISNTGELFF
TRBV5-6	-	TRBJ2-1	CASSLAQGAYNEQFF
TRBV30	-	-	CAWSGPTLEQYF
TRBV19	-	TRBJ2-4	CASRGQSLAKNIQYF
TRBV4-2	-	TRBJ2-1	CASSRWGTSGIETSSYNEQFF
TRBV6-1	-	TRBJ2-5	CASGFGTVVRGTQYF
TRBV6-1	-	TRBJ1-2	CASSLQPTGKEGYTF
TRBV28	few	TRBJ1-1	CASLNFRVRAEAFF
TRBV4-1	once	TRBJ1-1	CASSQPGTTNTEAFF
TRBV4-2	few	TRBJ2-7	CASSQRDRGYEQYF
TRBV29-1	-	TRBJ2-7	CSVEVTDREKQYF